The rows below give T cell receptor beta chains drawn from one sample of a study of beta chain features in type 1 diabetes. Clones were sequenced by immunoSEQ multiplex PCR, and TCRdb holds only the in-frame ones, with some missing. The sample has 400,000 to 550,000 clones, more than 9.5% seen once. The sequencing input was naive CD4+ T cells from blood. Receptors were obtained from a woman in her late teens or twenties in good health. CDR3s include the opening cysteine and the closing phenylalanine or tryptophan. Each record gives: V gene, CDR3 length, clone size, D gene, J gene, CDR3 protein, CDR3 DNA. A D gene is named only where the DNA matches it firmly. Only some rows state a clone size, as once, few, many or a class for expanded clones.

v_gene: TRBV11-2
len: 14
abundance: NA
d_gene: NA
j_gene: TRBJ2-1
CDR3aa: CASSLGVSYNEQFF
CDR3nt: TGTGCCAGCAGCCTAGGTGTCTCCTACAATGAGCAGTTCTTC

v_gene: TRBV9
len: 16
abundance: few
d_gene: NA
j_gene: TRBJ1-5
CDR3aa: CASSVVETGGDQPQHF
CDR3nt: TGTGCCAGCAGCGTAGTGGAGACAGGAGGGGATCAGCCCCAGCATTTT

v_gene: TRBV4-2
len: 17
abundance: few
d_gene: TRBD2
j_gene: TRBJ2-5
CDR3aa: CASSQETSGRYQETQYF
CDR3nt: TGTGCCAGCAGCCAGGAAACTAGCGGGAGATACCAAGAGACCCAGTACTTC

v_gene: TRBV11-1
len: 18
abundance: NA
d_gene: NA
j_gene: TRBJ2-3
CDR3aa: CASTPMGNKKESTDTQYF
CDR3nt: TGTGCCAGCACCCCCATGGGGAACAAGAAAGAAAGCACAGATACGCAGTATTTT

v_gene: TRBV25-1
len: 13
abundance: NA
d_gene: NA
j_gene: TRBJ2-7
CDR3aa: CASSRSGVSEQYF
CDR3nt: TGTGCCAGCAGTCGGTCGGGAGTAAGTGAGCAGTACTTC

v_gene: TRBV4-1
len: 11
abundance: NA
d_gene: NA
j_gene: TRBJ2-1
CDR3aa: CASSHYNEQFF
CDR3nt: TGCGCCAGCAGCCACTACAATGAGCAGTTCTTC

v_gene: TRBV19
len: 15
abundance: NA
d_gene: NA
j_gene: TRBJ1-5
CDR3aa: CASSISRQVIQPQHF
CDR3nt: TGTGCCAGTAGCATTTCCCGACAGGTTATTCAGCCCCAGCATTTT

v_gene: TRBV5-1
len: 14
abundance: NA
d_gene: TRBD1
j_gene: TRBJ2-1
CDR3aa: CASSLGDRANEQFF
CDR3nt: TGCGCCAGCAGCCTAGGGGACAGGGCCAATGAGCAGTTCTTC

v_gene: TRBV5-1
len: 15
abundance: few
d_gene: TRBD2
j_gene: TRBJ2-1
CDR3aa: CASSSGTSVYNEQFF
CDR3nt: TGCGCCAGCAGCTCAGGGACTAGCGTCTACAATGAGCAGTTCTTC

v_gene: TRBV15
len: 13
abundance: NA
d_gene: NA
j_gene: TRBJ2-1
CDR3aa: CATSRVRGVEQFF
CDR3nt: TGTGCCACCAGCAGAGTACGAGGCGTTGAGCAGTTCTTC

v_gene: TRBV7-9
len: 15
abundance: NA
d_gene: NA
j_gene: TRBJ1-2
CDR3aa: CASSRPGHLNYGYTF
CDR3nt: TGTGCCAGCAGCCGTCCGGGTCATCTTAACTATGGCTACACCTTC

v_gene: TRBV7-9
len: 16
abundance: few
d_gene: TRBD2
j_gene: TRBJ2-1
CDR3aa: CASSLQGAGGRNEQFF
CDR3nt: TGTGCCAGCAGCCTCCAAGGAGCGGGAGGGCGAAATGAGCAGTTCTTC

v_gene: TRBV10-3
len: 13
abundance: NA
d_gene: TRBD1
j_gene: TRBJ1-5
CDR3aa: CAIGTGEGQPQHF
CDR3nt: TGTGCCATCGGGACAGGGGAAGGCCAGCCCCAGCATTTT

v_gene: TRBV7-9
len: 15
abundance: NA
d_gene: TRBD1
j_gene: TRBJ2-2
CDR3aa: CASSFRQGNTGELFF
CDR3nt: TGTGCCAGCAGCTTCCGACAGGGAAACACCGGGGAGCTGTTTTTT

v_gene: TRBV7-2
len: 13
abundance: few
d_gene: NA
j_gene: TRBJ2-5
CDR3aa: CASSLYLKETQYF
CDR3nt: TGTGCCAGCAGCTTATACCTTAAAGAGACCCAGTACTTC

v_gene: TRBV7-2
len: 15
abundance: few
d_gene: TRBD2
j_gene: TRBJ2-1
CDR3aa: CASSIWTSGRNEQFF
CDR3nt: TGTGCCAGCAGCATATGGACTAGCGGACGCAATGAGCAGTTCTTC

v_gene: TRBV5-1
len: 16
abundance: few
d_gene: TRBD1
j_gene: TRBJ2-3
CDR3aa: CASSRGSGQGHDTQYF
CDR3nt: TGCGCCAGCAGCCGTGGATCTGGACAGGGTCATGATACGCAGTATTTT

v_gene: TRBV4-3
len: 15
abundance: few
d_gene: TRBD1
j_gene: TRBJ1-2
CDR3aa: CASSQPGTGGLGYTF
CDR3nt: TGCGCCAGCAGCCAACCCGGGACAGGGGGCCTAGGCTACACCTTC

v_gene: TRBV5-1
len: 12
abundance: NA
d_gene: NA
j_gene: TRBJ1-2
CDR3aa: CATVDSSDGYTF
CDR3nt: TGCGCCACCGTAGACAGTTCGGATGGCTACACCTTC

v_gene: TRBV7-9
len: 12
abundance: NA
d_gene: NA
j_gene: TRBJ2-7
CDR3aa: CASSRTDNEQYF
CDR3nt: TGTGCCAGCAGCCGAACGGACAACGAGCAGTACTTC

v_gene: TRBV7-3
len: 15
abundance: few
d_gene: NA
j_gene: TRBJ2-1
CDR3aa: CASSRLGSSYNEQFF
CDR3nt: TGTGCCAGCAGCCGTCTAGGGAGCTCCTACAATGAGCAGTTCTTC

v_gene: TRBV7-2
len: 15
abundance: few
d_gene: NA
j_gene: TRBJ2-1
CDR3aa: CASSLTGSSYNEQFF
CDR3nt: TGTGCCAGCAGCTTAACTGGCAGCTCCTACAATGAGCAGTTCTTC

v_gene: TRBV7-9
len: 15
abundance: NA
d_gene: TRBD1
j_gene: TRBJ1-4
CDR3aa: CASSSGQARNEKLFF
CDR3nt: TGTGCCAGCAGCTCCGGACAGGCCCGCAATGAAAAACTGTTTTTT

v_gene: TRBV6-5
len: 13
abundance: few
d_gene: NA
j_gene: TRBJ1-2
CDR3aa: CASSYPGGHGYTF
CDR3nt: TGTGCCAGCAGTTACCCGGGGGGTCACGGCTACACCTTC

v_gene: TRBV9
len: 15
abundance: NA
d_gene: TRBD2
j_gene: TRBJ2-7
CDR3aa: CASSVDLAGAYEQYF
CDR3nt: TGTGCCAGCAGCGTAGATCTAGCGGGAGCATACGAGCAGTACTTC

v_gene: TRBV28
len: 13
abundance: few
d_gene: TRBD1
j_gene: TRBJ2-1
CDR3aa: CASSLWQGAGGFF
CDR3nt: TGTGCCAGCAGTTTATGGCAGGGGGCAGGGGGGTTCTTC

v_gene: TRBV7-2
len: 15
abundance: NA
d_gene: NA
j_gene: TRBJ1-6
CDR3aa: CASSLERAGRSPLHF
CDR3nt: TGTGCCAGCAGCTTAGAGAGGGCAGGCCGATCACCCCTCCACTTT

v_gene: TRBV4-3
len: 12
abundance: few
d_gene: NA
j_gene: TRBJ2-7
CDR3aa: CASSQEAGPQYF
CDR3nt: TGCGCCAGCAGCCAAGAGGCGGGGCCTCAGTACTTC

v_gene: TRBV28
len: 13
abundance: few
d_gene: NA
j_gene: TRBJ2-2
CDR3aa: CASSYWGTGELFF
CDR3nt: TGTGCCAGCAGCTACTGGGGTACCGGGGAGCTGTTTTTT

v_gene: TRBV9
len: 12
abundance: few
d_gene: NA
j_gene: TRBJ2-3
CDR3aa: CASSVGTDTQYF
CDR3nt: TGTGCCAGCAGCGTAGGGACAGATACGCAGTATTTT

v_gene: TRBV5-1
len: 13
abundance: few
d_gene: NA
j_gene: TRBJ1-1
CDR3aa: CASSLGQHTEAFF
CDR3nt: TGCGCCAGCAGCTTAGGACAGCACACTGAAGCTTTCTTT

v_gene: TRBV4-1
len: 15
abundance: NA
d_gene: NA
j_gene: TRBJ2-5
CDR3aa: CASSQGGGLRETQYF
CDR3nt: TGCGCCAGCAGCCAAGGAGGGGGGCTCAGAGAGACCCAGTACTTC

v_gene: TRBV13
len: 14
abundance: few
d_gene: TRBD1
j_gene: TRBJ1-5
CDR3aa: CASSSSRQGQPQHF
CDR3nt: TGTGCCAGCAGTTCATCCCGACAGGGACAGCCCCAGCATTTT

v_gene: TRBV23-1
len: 14
abundance: few
d_gene: NA
j_gene: TRBJ1-5
CDR3aa: CASSIRDGNQPQHF
CDR3nt: TGCGCCAGCAGTATCAGGGATGGCAATCAGCCCCAGCATTTT

v_gene: TRBV7-2
len: 16
abundance: few
d_gene: NA
j_gene: TRBJ2-6
CDR3aa: CASSLAVTSGANVLTF
CDR3nt: TGTGCCAGCAGCTTAGCGGTGACTTCTGGGGCCAACGTCCTGACTTTC

v_gene: TRBV19
len: 13
abundance: NA
d_gene: NA
j_gene: TRBJ1-1
CDR3aa: CASSIWGDIEAFF
CDR3nt: TGTGCCAGTAGTATTTGGGGGGATATTGAAGCTTTCTTT